The 24 T cell receptor beta chains below come from one sample, sequenced in a study of Tregs in tolerant kidney transplant recipients. Generated by immunoSEQ multiplex PCR, the TCRdb table keeps only in-frame clones and is missing some. The sample holds roughly 70,000 clones, roughly 84% seen once. Sequencing was performed on CD4+ T cells from blood. The receptor source for this set is a human donor in good health.

The DNA for the CDR3 is TGTGCCAGCAGTCACAGGGGTGGCACTAATGAAAAACTGTTTTTT. It specifies CASSHRGGTNEKLFF. The chain recombines TRBV25-1 with TRBJ1-4, with TRBD1 matching 7 bases. The V segment lost 5 bases and the J segment 2 bases; nucleotides outside the gene matches: 5. Germline CDR1 reads MGHDK; CDR2 reads SYGVNS. The CDR3 totals 15 residues. The full variable domain, in which reference TRBV25-1 and TRBJ1-4 provide the parts outside the CDR3, is EADIYQTPRYLVIGTGKKITLECSQTMGHDKMYWYQQDPGMELHLIHYSYGVNSTEKGDLSSESTVSRIRTEHFPLTLESARPSHTSQYLCASSHRGGTNEKLFFGSGTQLSVL.

This rearrangement joins TRBV7-2 to TRBJ2-7, with D maybe TRBD1 (6 bases). There are 14 residues in the CDR3. CDR1 and CDR2 (germline): SGHTA, FQGNSA. Deletions cut 3 bases from V and 5 bases from J, with 14 bases between. CDR3 DNA: TGTGCCAGCAGCTTGTTGACAGGCCGACACGAGCAGTACTTC. Amino acid sequence: CASSLLTGRHEQYF.

This clone was observed a single time. This chain joins TRBV6-5 and TRBJ2-1; 11 bases align to TRBD2. This CDR3 region has 12 residues. CDR1 MNHEY and CDR2 SVGAGI come from the germline V gene. J was trimmed by 13 bases and V by 5 bases; bases with no gene match: 4. DNA for the CDR3: TGTGCCAGCAGTAGGACTAGCGGGTCTCAGTTCTTC. It encodes CASSRTSGSQFF.

The chain is built from TRBV11-3 and TRBJ2-5; no clear D. CDR1 is SGHNT, CDR2 YENEEA, per germline. CDR3 length equals 14 residues. Trimming took off 7 bases at V and 5 bases at J, with 17 bases between the two ends. As DNA, the CDR3 is TGTGCCAGCACCCCCTCGTCCTTAGGGGAGACCCAGTACTTC. It codes for CASTPSSLGETQYF.

CDR3 in DNA: TGTGCCAGTAGTATAGGCGAGGGGCTGGATACGCAGTATTTT. This codes for CASSIGEGLDTQYF. This sequence joins TRBV19 and TRBJ2-3; the D call may be TRBD1 or TRBD2 (5 bases each). Germline V gene sequence: CDR1 LNHDA, CDR2 SQIVND (reference sequence). Trimming removed 1 base from V and 6 bases from J, with 11 bases in between. The CDR3 length is 14 residues.

This rearrangement joins TRBV6-5 to TRBJ2-2, with a tentative D call TRBD2 (5 bases). Germline assignment: CDR1 MNHEY and CDR2 SVGAGI. The germline V and J ends were trimmed by 6 bases and 4 bases, with 15 bases remaining between them. This CDR3 is 15 amino acids long. For the CDR3, the DNA is TGTGCCAGCAGGCCCCCTGGGGAGCGCACCGGGGAGCTGTTTTTT. Protein sequence: CASRPPGERTGELFF.

The chain has TRBV5-6 and TRBJ2-5; the match to TRBD1 covers 8 bases. CDR1 is SGHDT and CDR2 is YYEEEE in the germline V gene. The ends lost 4 bases at V and 5 bases at J; junction bases unmatched: 10. This CDR3 spans 15 amino acids. The CDR3 here is CASSRWDRLQETQYF. In DNA form, the CDR3 reads TGTGCCAGCAGCAGATGGGACAGGCTTCAGGAGACCCAGTACTTC.

The sample holds a few counts of this clone. V usage is TRBV7-8 and J usage is TRBJ1-2; no clear D. This CDR3 contains 14 residues. V lost 3 bases, J lost 4 bases, and 12 bases lay in between. Germline values: CDR1 SGHVS, CDR2 FQNEAQ. CDR3 nucleotides: TGTGCCAGCAGCTTCGCGGGAAGTACCTATGGCTACACCTTC. Its protein product is CASSFAGSTYGYTF.

The chain uses TRBV6-5 and TRBJ1-2, with D possibly TRBD1 on 5 matching bases. This CDR3 spans 12 amino acids. Germline V gene data show CDR1 as MNHEY and CDR2 as SVGAGI. Between the trimmed V and J ends, which lost 3 bases and 4 bases, there was a span of 6 bases. This chain's CDR3 is CASSYTGYGYTF. Written as DNA, the CDR3 is TGTGCCAGCAGTTATACAGGCTATGGCTACACCTTC.

V gene TRBV30 combines with J gene TRBJ2-5, with TRBD2 matching 12 bases. Germline V gene data show CDR1 as GTSNPN and CDR2 as SVGIG (reference sequence). V lost 1 base to trimming and J lost 5 bases; unmatched junction nucleotides: 11. The CDR3 has 17 residues. In nucleotides, the CDR3 is TGTGCCTGGAGTGGCGTGGCTAGCGGGGGGGCCTTGGAGACCCAGTACTTC. The encoded protein is CAWSGVASGGALETQYF.

The chain employs TRBV14 and TRBJ1-1; no clear D gene. V lost 4 bases and J 11 bases, leaving 17 bases between the germline ends. The CDR3 spans 13 residues. Germline CDR1 SGHDN, CDR2 FVKESK. The CDR3 is CASSPTTSLSAFF. CDR3 nucleotide sequence: TGTGCCAGCAGCCCGACCACCTCACTCTCCGCTTTCTTT.

The genes are TRBV9 and TRBJ2-3; 7 positions match TRBD1. J was trimmed by 2 bases and V by 0 bases; bases with no gene match: 3. This CDR3 spans 15 amino acids. Germline lookup yields CDR1 SGDLS and CDR2 YYNGEE. CDR3: CASSVGQGSTDTQYF. The CDR3 DNA sequence: TGTGCCAGCAGCGTAGGACAGGGATCCACAGATACGCAGTATTTT. The variable domain in full, with the rest retrieved from reference TRBV9 and TRBJ2-3, is DSGVTQTPKHLITATGQRVTLRCSPRSGDLSVYWYQQSLDQGLQFLIQYYNGEERAKGNILERFSAQQFPDLHSELNLSSLELGDSALYFCASSVGQGSTDTQYFGPGTRLTVL.

The CDR3 sequence is CASSYSQGLGYEQYF. In DNA, the CDR3 is TGTGCCAGCAGTTACTCGCAGGGTCTGGGCTACGAGCAGTACTTC. The chain is built from TRBV2 and TRBJ2-7; possible D gene TRBD1, 5 bases. Deletions cut 5 bases from V and 3 bases from J, with 17 bases between. Germline loops: CDR1 SNHLY, CDR2 FYNNEI. CDR3 length: 15 amino acids.

The chain recombines TRBV19 with TRBJ1-2, with 8 bases aligning to TRBD1. The germline V gene has CDR1 LNHDA and CDR2 SQIVND (reference sequence). The CDR3 runs to 13 residues. Trimming at V came to 5 bases and at J to 6 bases, leaving 5 bases not matched to a gene. CDR3 sequence reads: CASSARTGNGYTF. CDR3 sequence (DNA): TGTGCCAGTAGTGCCCGGACAGGGAATGGCTACACCTTC.

The chain carries TRBV5-1 and TRBJ1-6; the match to TRBD1 covers 7 bases. The CDR3 has 15 amino acids. Trimming removed 0 bases from V and 9 bases from J; junction bases left unmatched: 6. Germline V gives CDR1 SGHRS, CDR2 YFSETQ. The CDR3 region is CASSLGGRGRSPLHF. In DNA form, the CDR3 reads TGCGCCAGCAGCTTGGGAGGGAGGGGGCGTTCACCCCTCCACTTT.

The CDR3 loop reads CASSLFRDNEKLFF. CDR3 in DNA: TGTGCCAGCAGCTTGTTCAGGGATAATGAAAAACTGTTTTTT. The chain carries TRBV5-6 and TRBJ1-4; weak D call: TRBD1 (5 bases). The germline V gene has CDR1 SGHDT and CDR2 YYEEEE. The CDR3 has 14 residues. V was trimmed by 1 base and J by 4 bases, leaving 8 bases between them.

By its share, this clone is medium-sized. The chain recombines TRBV2 with TRBJ1-2; D perhaps matches TRBD1 (5 bases). The CDR3 consists of 13 residues. V lost 7 bases and J 6 bases, leaving 15 bases between the germline ends. Germline V gives CDR1 SNHLY, CDR2 FYNNEI. Here the CDR3 DNA reads TGTGCCAGCAAGGAGGGGTCGTCCGATGGCTACACCTTC. Protein sequence: CASKEGSSDGYTF.

This chain connects TRBV4-2 to TRBJ2-1; 8 bases agree with TRBD2. The J segment lost 12 bases and the V segment lost 0 bases, leaving 1 base of the junction unmatched. There are 12 residues in the CDR3. Germline assignment: CDR1 LGHNA and CDR2 YNFKEQ. CDR3 amino acids: CASSQEGTRQFF. The CDR3 region has the DNA TGTGCCAGCAGCCAAGAGGGGACTAGGCAGTTCTTC.

The genes are TRBV15 and TRBJ1-3; no definite D call. The CDR3 consists of 17 residues. Germline loops: CDR1 LNHNV, CDR2 YYDKDF (reference sequence). V gave up 1 base and J gave up 0 bases, with 13 bases separating them. CDR3 in DNA: TGTGCCACCAGCAGAGCGGTCCCACTAAGCTCTGGAAACACCATATATTTT. This sequence encodes CATSRAVPLSSGNTIYF.

CDR3 bases: TGTGCCACCTCAACCGGACAGGGCCTAGCCAAAAACATTCAGTACTTC. Amino acid sequence: CATSTGQGLAKNIQYF. The rearrangement links TRBV11-3 to TRBJ2-4; TRBD1 matches 8 bases. The germline V gene encodes CDR1 SGHNT and CDR2 YENEEA. The CDR3 consists of 16 residues. The V gene end was trimmed by 10 bases and the J gene end by 0 bases; junction bases not matched to a gene: 11.

The chain links TRBV27 to TRBJ1-2; a weak D match, TRBD1 (5 bases). V lost 3 bases, J lost 0 bases, and 11 bases lay in between. CDR1 is MNHEY, CDR2 SMNVEV, per germline (reference sequence). There are 15 residues in the CDR3. CDR3 loop: CASSFGGHTNYGYTF. The DNA for the CDR3 is TGTGCCAGCAGTTTCGGAGGACACACTAACTATGGCTACACCTTC.

The rearrangement joins TRBV11-2 to TRBJ2-3; D possibly corresponds to TRBD1 (5 bases). This CDR3 is 15 amino acids long. Germline CDR1 reads SGHAT; CDR2 reads FQNNGV. V lost 5 bases and J lost 3, with 15 bases in between. In DNA, the CDR3 is TGTGCCAGCAGCCCGCAGACAGTTCCTACAGATACGCAGTATTTT. It yields the protein CASSPQTVPTDTQYF.

J is TRBJ2-7 and V is TRBV9; TRBD2 aligns across 8 bases. CDR1 is SGDLS, CDR2 YYNGEE, per germline. This CDR3 has 13 amino acids. The ends lost 4 bases at V and 4 bases at J; junction bases unmatched: 4. Here the CDR3 reads CASSRRGEYEQYF. CDR3 coding DNA: TGTGCCAGCAGCCGGCGGGGGGAATACGAGCAGTACTTC.

This clone was picked up one time. The chain carries TRBV7-3 and TRBJ2-3; 9 nucleotides agree with TRBD1. V lost 8 bases, J lost 5 bases, and 8 bases stayed unmatched. This CDR3 region has 14 residues. Looked up from germline, CDR1 is SGHTA and CDR2 is FQGTGA. Here the CDR3 reads CASSTGGSGDTQYF. CDR3 nucleotide sequence: TGTGCCAGCTCTACAGGGGGCTCGGGAGATACGCAGTATTTT.